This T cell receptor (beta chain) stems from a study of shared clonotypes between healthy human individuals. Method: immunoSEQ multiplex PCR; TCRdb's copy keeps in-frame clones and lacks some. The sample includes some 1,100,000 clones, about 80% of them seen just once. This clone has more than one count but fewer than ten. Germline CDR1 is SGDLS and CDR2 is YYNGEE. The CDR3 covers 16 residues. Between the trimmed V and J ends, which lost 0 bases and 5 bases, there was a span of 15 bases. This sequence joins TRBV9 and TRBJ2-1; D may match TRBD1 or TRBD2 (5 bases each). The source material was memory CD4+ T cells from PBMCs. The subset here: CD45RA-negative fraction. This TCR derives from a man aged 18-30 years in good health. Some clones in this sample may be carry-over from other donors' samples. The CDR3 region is CASSVAIGDPHNEQFF. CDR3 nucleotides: TGTGCCAGCAGCGTAGCTATCGGGGACCCCCACAATGAGCAGTTCTTC.